This TCR beta chain was captured by sequencing in a study of blood T cell repertoires in COVID-19. In the study overall: Specimens from acute and convalescent COVID-19 originated in the United States, Italy and Spain. The cDNA or gDNA used as material had been derived from T cells, B-cell-depleted T cells, or PBMCs.

Only a few counts were recorded for this clone. J gave up 0 bases and V 2 bases, and 3 bases lay outside the gene matches. The CDR3 covers 15 residues. The V gene's germline CDR1 is LGHDT and CDR2 YNNKEL (reference sequence). In the authors' workflow: Amplified reference gene primers provided the basis for estimating nucleated cell counts. Profiling relied on immunoSEQ multiplex PCR, and the TCRdb table lists in-frame clones only, not all of them. V and J calls and clone size are as listed in that table; D and trimming were resolved from the DNA. The sample shows about 190,000 clones, about three quarters of them seen only once.

The sequenced sample was peripheral blood. The sequence was collected from a woman of 80 years or more with active or convalescent COVID-19. The V gene is TRBV3-1 (or the pseudogene TRBV3-2), the J gene TRBJ1-1; 7 bases line up with TRBD1. CDR3 in amino acids: CASSQPRGMNTEAFF. CDR3 bases: TGTGCCAGCAGCCAACCCAGGGGGATGAACACTGAAGCTTTCTTT.